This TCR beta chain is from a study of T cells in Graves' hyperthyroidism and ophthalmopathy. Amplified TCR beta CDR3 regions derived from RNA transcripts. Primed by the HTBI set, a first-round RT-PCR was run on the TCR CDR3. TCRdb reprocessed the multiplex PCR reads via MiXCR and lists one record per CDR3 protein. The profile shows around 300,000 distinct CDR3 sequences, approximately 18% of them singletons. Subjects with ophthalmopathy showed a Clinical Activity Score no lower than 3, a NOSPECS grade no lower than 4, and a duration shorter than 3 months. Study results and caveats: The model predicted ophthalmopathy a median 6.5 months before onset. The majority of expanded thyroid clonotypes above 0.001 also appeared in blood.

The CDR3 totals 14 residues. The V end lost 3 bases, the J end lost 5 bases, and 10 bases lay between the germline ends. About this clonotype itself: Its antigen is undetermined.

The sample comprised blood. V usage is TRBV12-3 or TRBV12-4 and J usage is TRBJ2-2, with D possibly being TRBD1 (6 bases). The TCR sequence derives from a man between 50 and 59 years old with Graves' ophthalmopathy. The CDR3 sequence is CASSFQGGTGELFF. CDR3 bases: TGTGCCAGCAGTTTCCAAGGGGGAACCGGGGAGCTGTTTTTT.